Given below is one T cell receptor beta chain in context. The data belong to a study of shared clonotypes between healthy human individuals. As for the study in general: Each donor's CD8 memory used one plate, CD8 naive two, each CD4 subset three.

Germline V gene lookup returns CDR1 SGHKS and CDR2 YYEKEE (reference sequence). V gave up 3 bases and J gave up 0 bases, with 10 bases separating them. The CDR3 totals 14 residues. This table comes from immunoSEQ multiplex PCR, and its TCRdb copy is limited to in-frame clones, with some not included. Of 850,000 to 1,200,000 clones listed, about 70% are singletons. The receptor's source is a man between 18 and 35 years old in good health. Sequenced: memory CD4+ T cells sorted from blood. Stated subset: CD45RA-negative fraction. The chain is built from TRBV5-5 and TRBJ2-7; D is possibly TRBD2 (5 bases). The CDR3 sequence is CASSWDTSSYEQYF. The CDR3 nucleotides read TGTGCCAGCAGCTGGGATACTAGCTCCTACGAGCAGTACTTC.